What follows are 31 T cell receptor beta chains derived from one specimen sequenced in a study of chemoradiotherapy in HPV16-positive cancers. The protocol was immunoSEQ multiplex PCR, while the TCRdb copy is restricted to in-frame clones and leaves out a portion. Among about 68,000 clones listed, more than 70% were seen once. Specimen: blood, collected from a patient who underwent chemoradiotherapy. The receptors were gathered from a human donor with HPV-associated anogenital cancer.

The rearrangement joins TRBV7-6 to TRBJ1-2, with a possible D match to TRBD1 (5 bases). The V gene lost 5 bases and the J gene lost 4 bases, with 14 bases spanning the gap. The germline V gene encodes CDR1 SGHVS and CDR2 FNYEAQ. The CDR3 loop spans 14 amino acids. The CDR3 reads CASSAVPGTYGYTF. The CDR3 DNA reads as TGTGCCAGCAGCGCCGTTCCAGGGACCTATGGCTACACCTTC. The variable domain in full, completed from reference TRBV7-6 and TRBJ1-2, reads GAGVSQSPRYKVTKRGQDVALRCDPISGHVSLYWYRQALGQGPEFLTYFNYEAQQDKSGLPNDRFSAERPEGSISTLTIQRTEQRDSAMYRCASSAVPGTYGYTFGSGTRLTVV.

The J gene is TRBJ1-2, the V gene TRBV4-2; tentative D call: TRBD1 (5 bases). This CDR3 comprises 17 residues. Germline lookup yields CDR1 LGHNA and CDR2 YNFKEQ. Trimming stripped 0 bases from V and 5 bases from J, with 19 bases between. The CDR3 region has the DNA TGTGCCAGCAGCCAAGAGAACATTGGGTCAGGGACTTATGGCTACACCTTC. Translation gives CASSQENIGSGTYGYTF.

V is TRBV6-1 and J is TRBJ2-3; the match to TRBD2 covers 7 bases. The trim removed 10 bases at V and 1 base at J, leaving 8 bases unmatched. CDR1 MNHNS and CDR2 SASEGT come from the germline V gene. This CDR3 is built from 14 residues. The CDR3 spells CATRSSGRTDTQYF. CDR3 DNA sequence: TGTGCCACCCGATCTAGCGGTCGCACAGATACGCAGTATTTT.

The rearrangement links TRBV6-6 to TRBJ1-2, with 8 bases that match TRBD1. Germline loops: CDR1 MNHNY, CDR2 SVGAGI (reference sequence). Trimming took 2 bases from V and 8 from J; bases not matched to a gene: 7. CDR3 size: 14 residues. DNA of the CDR3: TGTGCCAGCAGTTACCGGGACAGGCCGCAGGGCTACACCTTC. It yields the protein CASSYRDRPQGYTF.

The J gene is TRBJ2-7, the V gene TRBV2; D perhaps matches TRBD1 (6 bases). V dropped 6 bases and J dropped 1 base, with 10 bases sitting between them. Germline V CDR1 and CDR2: SNHLY, FYNNEI. The CDR3 runs 13 residues. The CDR3 is CASRKDSSYEQYF. In DNA form, the CDR3 reads TGTGCCAGCAGGAAGGACAGTTCCTACGAGCAGTACTTC.

The rearrangement links TRBV6-6 to TRBJ1-1; D gene uncertain. The germline gives CDR1 MNHNY, CDR2 SVGAGI (reference sequence). The CDR3 is 15 amino acids. Trimming shortened V by 1 base and J by 1 base, and 10 bases separated the two germline ends. The CDR3 coding sequence is TGTGCCAGCAGTTACTTCACCGCGTCGAACACTGAAGCTTTCTTT. Translating it yields CASSYFTASNTEAFF.

This clone was counted once. This chain connects TRBV27 to TRBJ1-5; D is perhaps TRBD1 (5 bases). Germline V gene lookup returns CDR1 MNHEY and CDR2 SMNVEV (reference sequence). This CDR3 has 14 residues. Trimming left V 6 bases short and J 7 bases short, with 16 bases between. CDR3 residues: CASSSLGGGQPQHF. DNA of the CDR3: TGTGCCAGCAGCTCCTTGGGTGGGGGACAGCCCCAGCATTTT.

The rearrangement links TRBV27 to TRBJ2-7; 7 nucleotides match TRBD1. CDR3 size: 15 residues. Per the germline V gene, CDR1 is MNHEY and CDR2 is SMNVEV (reference sequence). With 5 bases clipped from V and 9 bases from J, the junction kept 16 bases outside the gene matches. CDR3 amino acids: CASSPGPGRQGLQYF. In nucleotides, the CDR3 is TGTGCCAGCAGTCCTGGGCCAGGGAGACAGGGATTGCAGTACTTC.

The chain has TRBV27 and TRBJ2-5; no reliable D call. The CDR3 spans 13 residues. The V and J ends lost 3 bases and 0 bases respectively, with 5 bases between them. Germline V gene sequence: CDR1 MNHEY, CDR2 SMNVEV (reference sequence). CDR3 region: CASSFYNQETQYF. The CDR3 coding sequence is TGTGCCAGCAGTTTTTACAACCAAGAGACCCAGTACTTC.

V and J are TRBV19 and TRBJ1-5; no clear D gene. CDR1 and CDR2 (germline): LNHDA, SQIVND (reference sequence). The CDR3 has 14 residues. V gave up 2 bases and J gave up 0 bases, with 5 bases separating them. CDR3: CASSITASNQPQHF. As DNA, the CDR3 is TGTGCCAGTAGTATAACAGCTAGCAATCAGCCCCAGCATTTT.

Here the CDR3 reads CASSSAGEPQHF. In DNA form, the CDR3 reads TGTGCCAGCAGTTCCGCGGGCGAGCCCCAGCATTTT. This chain connects TRBV27 to TRBJ1-5; no clear D gene. The length of the CDR3 is 12 residues. Trimming removed 4 bases from V and 8 bases from J, with 9 bases in between. The germline V gene encodes CDR1 MNHEY and CDR2 SMNVEV (reference sequence).

The gene calls are TRBV5-1 and TRBJ1-2; 9 bases align to TRBD1. Trimming took 2 bases from V and 8 from J; bases not matched to a gene: 7. The CDR3 consists of 14 residues. CDR1 and CDR2 (germline): SGHRS, YFSETQ. This CDR3 reads CASSFGGTGKGYTF. The DNA of the CDR3 is TGCGCCAGCAGCTTTGGCGGGACAGGGAAGGGCTACACCTTC.

The chain links TRBV6-5 to TRBJ2-7; no definite D call. Trimming removed 5 bases from V and 4 bases from J, with 15 bases in between. The CDR3 is 14 residues long. The germline gives CDR1 MNHEY, CDR2 SVGAGI. CDR3 bases: TGTGCCAGCAGTCGAGCCCTCGGGTCATACGAGCAGTACTTC. Translation: CASSRALGSYEQYF.

The J gene is TRBJ1-1, the V gene TRBV19; possibly TRBD1 for D (6 bases). Per germline, CDR1 LNHDA and CDR2 SQIVND (reference sequence). This CDR3 contains 14 residues. Trimming removed 7 bases from V and 0 bases from J, with 12 bases in between. This chain's CDR3 is CASIEGVVNTEAFF. As DNA, the CDR3 is TGTGCCAGTATTGAGGGGGTTGTGAACACTGAAGCTTTCTTT.

The chain combines TRBV19 with TRBJ2-1, with unresolved D. CDR3 length: 14 residues. V was shortened by 7 bases and J by 0 bases, with 10 bases between the two germline ends. Germline lookup yields CDR1 LNHDA and CDR2 SQIVND (reference sequence). CDR3 in DNA: TGTGCCAGTAAGGAGCGAAGCTCCTACAATGAGCAGTTCTTC. It is translated as CASKERSSYNEQFF.

The J gene is TRBJ1-1, the V gene TRBV9; D is possibly TRBD1 (6 bases). The germline CDR1 and CDR2 sequences are SGDLS and YYNGEE. Between the trimmed V and J ends, which lost 6 bases and 0 bases, there was a span of 18 bases. CDR3 length: 16 residues. The CDR3 DNA sequence: TGTGCCAGCAACCATACCGGGACACCAATGAACACTGAAGCTTTCTTT. Its protein is CASNHTGTPMNTEAFF.

V is TRBV28 and J is TRBJ2-1; D might be TRBD2 (5 bases). Trimming removed 4 bases from V and 7 bases from J, with 26 bases in between. CDR3 size: 18 residues. Germline loops: CDR1 MDHEN, CDR2 SYDVKM. CDR3 residues: CASSSVNLASRGYNEQFF. DNA for the CDR3: TGTGCCAGCAGTTCGGTAAACTTAGCTTCGCGCGGGTATAATGAGCAGTTCTTC. The full variable domain, with the rest looked up from reference TRBV28 and TRBJ2-1, is DVKVTQSSRYLVKRTGEKVFLECVQDMDHENMFWYRQDPGLGLRLIYFSYDVKMKEKGDIPEGYSVSREKKERFSLILESASTNQTSMYLCASSSVNLASRGYNEQFFGPGTRLTVL.

A single count supports this clone. The gene calls are TRBV13 and TRBJ1-1, with 8 bases that match TRBD1. The CDR3 is made up of 15 amino acids. The V and J ends lost 3 bases and 5 bases, in that order; junction bases with no gene match: 8. The germline V gene encodes CDR1 PRHDT and CDR2 FYEKMQ (reference sequence). The CDR3, as DNA: TGTGCCAGCAGCTTGGGTGACAGGGGTGGGACTGAAGCTTTCTTT. This translates into CASSLGDRGGTEAFF.

The rearrangement joins TRBV27 to TRBJ2-5; 9 nucleotides align to TRBD1. CDR3 length: 17 residues. With 3 bases clipped from V and 5 bases from J, the junction kept 13 bases outside the gene matches. Germline V gives CDR1 MNHEY, CDR2 SMNVEV (reference sequence). The CDR3 bases are TGTGCCAGCAGTTTGTATACCGGGACAGGGCGGGGGGAGACCCAGTACTTC. Its protein product is CASSLYTGTGRGETQYF.

CDR3: CASSHRTGGHGYTF. The CDR3 DNA follows: TGTGCCAGCAGCCACCGGACAGGGGGCCATGGCTACACCTTC. V is TRBV7-9 and J is TRBJ1-2; TRBD1 aligns across 11 bases. Germline V CDR1 and CDR2: SEHNR, FQNEAQ (reference sequence). This CDR3 has 14 residues. Trimming removed 5 bases from V and 6 bases from J; junction bases left unmatched: 5.

This chain uses TRBV9 with TRBJ1-2; TRBD1 might be the D (5 bases). V lost 4 bases and J 4 bases, leaving 14 bases between the germline ends. There are 14 residues in the CDR3. The germline V gene encodes CDR1 SGDLS and CDR2 YYNGEE. In nucleotides, the CDR3 is TGTGCCAGCAGCCCTACACAGGCGGCCTATGGCTACACCTTC. Amino acids: CASSPTQAAYGYTF.

The chain couples TRBV28 to TRBJ2-2; D may be TRBD2 (5 bases). The CDR3 length is 14 residues. Germline lookup yields CDR1 MDHEN and CDR2 SYDVKM. The CDR3 loop reads CAITSGNEAGELFF. The CDR3 DNA sequence: TGTGCTATAACGTCGGGGAATGAAGCCGGGGAGCTGTTTTTT.

V and J are TRBV9 and TRBJ1-1, with 9 bases aligning to TRBD1. The CDR3 runs to 18 residues. The germline V gene has CDR1 SGDLS and CDR2 YYNGEE. V was clipped by 0 bases and J by 1 base; unmatched bases: 10. DNA of the CDR3: TGTGCCAGCAGCGTAGATTCGGTGGGACAGGGAGGGAACACTGAAGCTTTCTTT. This translates into CASSVDSVGQGGNTEAFF.

The chain has TRBV5-1 and TRBJ1-3; D is undetermined. Germline-derived CDR1 and CDR2 are SGHRS and YFSETQ. This CDR3 spans 13 amino acids. Between the trimmed V and J ends, which lost 2 bases and 2 bases, there was a span of 5 bases. The CDR3 here is CASSFTAGNTIYF. The CDR3 nucleotides are TGCGCCAGCAGCTTCACGGCTGGAAACACCATATATTTT.

The rearrangement uses TRBV6-1 and TRBJ1-3; D not resolved. The CDR3 sequence is 14 residues long. The ends were cut back, 2 bases at V and 8 bases at J, with 13 bases in the middle. The germline V gene encodes CDR1 MNHNS and CDR2 SASEGT. The CDR3 region is CASSEKEVAYTIYF. The CDR3 DNA reads TGTGCCAGCAGTGAAAAGGAGGTGGCGTACACCATATATTTT.

The rearrangement uses TRBV19 and TRBJ2-2, with TRBD1 as a possible D gene (6 bases). Germline V gene data show CDR1 as LNHDA and CDR2 as SQIVND (reference sequence). There are 15 residues in the CDR3. The germline V and J ends were trimmed by 4 bases and 1 base, with 10 bases remaining between them. CDR3 DNA sequence: TGTGCCAGTAGTAAGACAGGTGGGAACACCGGGGAGCTGTTTTTT. This gives the protein CASSKTGGNTGELFF.

This chain uses TRBV21-1 with TRBJ1-6. TRBV21-1 is termed a pseudogene. This CDR3 region has 15 residues. The CDR3 DNA reads TGTGCCAGCAGCCCCTCATGTGACTCTAATTCACCCCTCCACTTT. Its protein product is CASSPSCDSNSPLHF.

This clone was detected a few times. This chain joins TRBV6-6 and TRBJ2-7; the D call may be TRBD1 or TRBD2 (5 bases each). Germline V gene lookup returns CDR1 MNHNY and CDR2 SVGAGI (reference sequence). The CDR3 has 13 amino acids. Trimming removed 6 bases at V and 2 bases at J, with 11 bases between. DNA for the CDR3: TGTGCCAGCAGAGAGGGGTCGGCCTACGAGCAGTACTTC. Its translation: CASREGSAYEQYF.

The rearrangement joins TRBV7-2 to TRBJ2-3, with 12 bases fitting TRBD2. Germline trimming cut 4 bases from V and 0 bases from J; bases unmatched to any gene: 8. The CDR3 totals 18 residues. Germline lookup yields CDR1 SGHTA and CDR2 FQGNSA. The CDR3 spells CASSSGLAGIVSTDTQYF. DNA for the CDR3: TGTGCCAGCAGCTCAGGACTAGCGGGGATCGTAAGCACAGATACGCAGTATTTT.

The gene calls are TRBV5-1 and TRBJ1-1; D is uncertain. The CDR3 has 14 residues. Trimming left V 0 bases short and J 1 base short, with 7 bases between. The germline gives CDR1 SGHRS, CDR2 YFSETQ. The CDR3 protein is CASSLGAPNTEAFF. CDR3 nucleotide sequence: TGCGCCAGCAGCTTGGGCGCCCCGAACACTGAAGCTTTCTTT.

The V call is TRBV19, the J call TRBJ1-6; D is perhaps TRBD1 (6 bases). In germline, CDR1 is LNHDA, CDR2 SQIVND (reference sequence). The ends were cut back, 3 bases at V and 4 bases at J, with 7 bases in the middle. The CDR3 extends over 14 amino acids. CDR3 nucleotides: TGTGCCAGTAGTATCCAGGGGTATAATTCACCCCTCCACTTT. It translates to CASSIQGYNSPLHF.